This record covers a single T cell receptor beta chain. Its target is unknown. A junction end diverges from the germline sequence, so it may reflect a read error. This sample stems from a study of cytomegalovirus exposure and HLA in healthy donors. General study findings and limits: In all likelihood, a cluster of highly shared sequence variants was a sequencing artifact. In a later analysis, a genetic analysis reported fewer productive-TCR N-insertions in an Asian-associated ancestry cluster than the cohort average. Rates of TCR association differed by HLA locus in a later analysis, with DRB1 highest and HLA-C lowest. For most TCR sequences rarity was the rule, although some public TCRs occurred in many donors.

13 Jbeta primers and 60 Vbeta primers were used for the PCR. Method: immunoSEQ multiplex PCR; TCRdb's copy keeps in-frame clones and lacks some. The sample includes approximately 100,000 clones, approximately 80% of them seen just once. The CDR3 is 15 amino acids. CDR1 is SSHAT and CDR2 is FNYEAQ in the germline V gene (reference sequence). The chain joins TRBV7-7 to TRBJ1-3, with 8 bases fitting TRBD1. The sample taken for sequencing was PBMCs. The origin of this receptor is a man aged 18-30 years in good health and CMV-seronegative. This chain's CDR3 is CASSSGTGSGNTIYF. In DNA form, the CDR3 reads TGTGCTAGCAGCTCCGGGACAGGCTCTGGAAACACCATATATTTT.